These 22 T cell receptor beta chains were sequenced from one sample in a study of shared clonotypes between healthy human individuals (dated by TCRdb to 2018 to 2020). Library generation was performed with the immunoSEQ multiplex PCR assay. TCRdb holds this immuneACCESS table with in-frame rearrangements only. Some clones are missing; in checked studies, unresolved V genes explain under half, and the rest has no known cause. The sample records roughly 2.2 million clones, around 92% of which are singletons. Together, the top ten hold 0.3% to 0.45% of the sample. The sequencing sample was made of naive CD4+ T cells from PBMCs. The cell subset or site label corresponds to: CD45RA+ positively selected. These TCRs come from a man younger than 30 in good health. Some clones in this sample may be carry-over from other donors' samples.

The V and J genes are TRBV10-2 and TRBJ2-3; a weak D match, TRBD2 (6 bases). Trimming took off 7 bases at V and 4 bases at J, with 12 bases between the two ends. The germline CDR1 and CDR2 sequences are WSHSY and SAAADI. The CDR3 spans 13 residues. CDR3 in DNA: TGCGCCAGCAACCGGGAGTGGGCAGATACGCAGTATTTT. Protein: CASNREWADTQYF.

The J gene is TRBJ2-3, the V gene TRBV28; D gene unclear. The V end was cut by 3 bases, the J end by 3 bases, with 16 bases between. This CDR3 contains 16 residues. Per the germline V gene, CDR1 is MDHEN and CDR2 is SYDVKM. This CDR3 is CASSFGRHGVTDTQYF. CDR3 in DNA: TGTGCCAGCAGTTTCGGAAGGCACGGCGTGACAGATACGCAGTATTTT. Based on the CDR3 plus reference TRBV28 and TRBJ2-3, the full variable domain is DVKVTQSSRYLVKRTGEKVFLECVQDMDHENMFWYRQDPGLGLRLIYFSYDVKMKEKGDIPEGYSVSREKKERFSLILESASTNQTSMYLCASSFGRHGVTDTQYFGPGTRLTVL.

The genes are TRBV4-2 and TRBJ2-5, with 8 nucleotides matching TRBD2. The DNA end is a closer match to TRBJ2-7, so the J assignment may be wrong. Germline loops: CDR1 LGHNA, CDR2 YNFKEQ. This CDR3 is built from 14 residues. As DNA, the CDR3 is TGTGCCAGCAGCCAAGCGGGAGGGCCCTACGAGCAGTACTTC. Translation gives CASSQAGGPYEQYF.

V usage is TRBV5-6 and J usage is TRBJ2-5, with D tentatively TRBD2 (7 bases). This CDR3 has 15 amino acids. The germline gives CDR1 SGHDT, CDR2 YYEEEE. V was shortened by 2 bases and J by 5 bases, with 16 bases between the two germline ends. The CDR3 nucleotides read TGTGCCAGCAGCTTATTGGGGGGGCGAGGGGAGACCCAGTACTTC. Amino acids: CASSLLGGRGETQYF.

The chain joins TRBV11-3 to TRBJ1-2; maybe TRBD1 (6 bases). The germline V and J ends were trimmed by 0 bases and 0 bases, with 11 bases remaining between them. Per germline, CDR1 SGHNT and CDR2 YENEEA. The CDR3 totals 16 residues. The CDR3 spells CASSLETEGANYGYTF. CDR3 nucleotides: TGTGCCAGCAGCTTAGAGACAGAGGGGGCTAACTATGGCTACACCTTC.

The rearrangement links TRBV5-6 to TRBJ2-7; D is possibly TRBD2 (6 bases). Trimming pared 9 bases from V and 5 bases from J, leaving 18 bases between. CDR1 and CDR2 from the germline V gene are SGHDT and YYEEEE. The CDR3 length is 13 residues. The CDR3 nucleotides read TGTGCCACCGCCCGGCGAGCGGGCCACGAGCAGTACTTC. Translated: CATARRAGHEQYF.

The J gene is TRBJ2-2, the V gene TRBV2, with no clear D. The V and J ends lost 11 bases and 1 base respectively, with 14 bases between them. This CDR3 has 14 amino acids. The germline V gene has CDR1 SNHLY and CDR2 FYNNEI. The DNA of the CDR3 is TGTGCCGGCGAACCCGAAAAGAACACCGGGGAGCTGTTTTTT. Its translation is CAGEPEKNTGELFF.

The CDR3 DNA follows: TGTGCCAGCAGCCAAGAACTAGCGGGAAGCAATGAGCAGTTCTTC. It yields the protein CASSQELAGSNEQFF. V is TRBV4-2 and J is TRBJ2-1; 10 bases are a match to TRBD2. In germline, CDR1 is LGHNA, CDR2 YNFKEQ. The CDR3 has 15 residues. V gave up 0 bases and J gave up 6 bases; unmatched junction bases: 2.

The J gene is TRBJ2-5, the V gene TRBV27; D unclear. CDR1 is MNHEY and CDR2 is SMNVEV in the germline V gene (reference sequence). There are 15 residues in the CDR3. V shed 4 bases and J shed 4 bases, with 16 bases lying between them. DNA of the CDR3: TGTGCCAGCAGTTCCGGGTTCGGTTGGCGAGAGACCCAGTACTTC. It encodes CASSSGFGWRETQYF.

Worth noting for this clone: Different DNA sequences within this sample yield the same CDR3. The gene calls are TRBV15 and TRBJ1-4; maybe TRBD1 (5 bases). The CDR3 is made up of 15 amino acids. V lost 3 bases, J lost 2 bases, and 10 bases lay in between. Germline V gene sequence: CDR1 LNHNV, CDR2 YYDKDF (reference sequence). CDR3 bases: TGTGCCACCAGCAGGGGGGTTGCCACTAATGAAAAACTGTTTTTT. Residues: CATSRGVATNEKLFF.

CDR3 loop: CASSLGLAGVYEQYF. The CDR3, as DNA: TGTGCCAGCAGCCTAGGACTAGCGGGAGTCTACGAGCAGTACTTC. The chain has TRBV4-2 and TRBJ2-7; 13 positions match TRBD2. This CDR3 contains 15 residues. Per germline, CDR1 LGHNA and CDR2 YNFKEQ. V lost 4 bases to trimming and J lost 3 bases; unmatched junction nucleotides: 3.

The chain links TRBV19 to TRBJ2-5; TRBD2 matches at 13 bases. CDR3 length equals 14 residues. The germline CDR1 and CDR2 sequences are LNHDA and SQIVND (reference sequence). V lost 1 base to trimming and J lost 10 bases; unmatched junction nucleotides: 3. The DNA of the CDR3 is TGTGCCAGTAGTATAGGACTAGCGGGGGGCGACCAGTACTTC. Protein sequence: CASSIGLAGGDQYF.

The chain is built from TRBV15 and TRBJ1-5, with TRBD1 as a possible D gene (5 bases). V lost 0 bases, J lost 4 bases, and 16 bases lay in between. Germline CDR1 and CDR2: LNHNV and YYDKDF (reference sequence). The CDR3 runs to 17 residues. The CDR3 protein is CATSRDRGARSNQPQHF. The DNA for the CDR3 is TGTGCCACCAGCAGAGATCGAGGGGCCAGAAGTAATCAGCCCCAGCATTTT.

In its sample, this clone was seen a few times. The sample contains more than one DNA sequence encoding this CDR3. This chain links TRBV27 with TRBJ2-7; 10 bases fit TRBD1. The germline V gene has CDR1 MNHEY and CDR2 SMNVEV (reference sequence). The CDR3 sequence is 14 residues long. J gave up 3 bases and V 4 bases, and 3 bases lay outside the gene matches. The CDR3 loop reads CASSYRDRGYEQYF. DNA of the CDR3: TGTGCCAGCAGTTACCGGGACAGGGGCTACGAGCAGTACTTC.

In regard to this clone: It is unclear where the CDR3 begins or ends on the DNA, so no DNA is shown, and the CDR3 is as TCRdb lists it. The chain has TRBV21-1 and TRBJ2-2. TRBV21-1 is a pseudogene segment. Both ends counted, the CDR3 spans 14 residues. CDR3 loop: CATGVGIGTGELFF.

This clone came up once. The V call is TRBV28, the J call TRBJ1-2; 9 positions match TRBD1. Per the germline V gene, CDR1 is MDHEN and CDR2 is SYDVKM. Trimming cost V 8 bases and J 4 bases; bases outside gene matches: 5. The CDR3 extends over 13 amino acids. The CDR3 loop reads CASRRQGGYGYTF. CDR3 DNA: TGTGCCAGCCGACGACAGGGGGGCTATGGCTACACCTTC.

Remarks on this clone: This specimen includes other DNA sequences encoding the same CDR3. This CDR3 is CSARLAVEQYF. In DNA form, the CDR3 reads TGCAGTGCTAGACTAGCCGTCGAGCAGTACTTC. The chain recombines TRBV20-1 with TRBJ2-7, with D perhaps TRBD2 (5 bases). This CDR3 comprises 11 residues. Trimming left V 2 bases short and J 6 bases short, with 8 bases between. The V gene's germline CDR1 is DFQATT and CDR2 SNEGSKA (reference sequence).

The gene calls are TRBV29-1 and TRBJ1-1; TRBD1 matches 7 bases. Unmatched junction bases numbered 7, after V lost 6 bases and J lost 6 bases. CDR1 and CDR2 from the germline V gene are SQVTM and ANQGSEA. CDR3 size: 12 residues. CDR3 nucleotide sequence: TGCAGCGTGACAGGGCCATACGCTGAAGCTTTCTTT. Translation: CSVTGPYAEAFF.

The rearrangement links TRBV6-5 to TRBJ1-6, with D perhaps matching TRBD1 (5 bases). V was clipped by 0 bases and J by 10 bases, with 10 bases between them. This CDR3 contains 14 residues. CDR1 MNHEY and CDR2 SVGAGI come from the germline V gene. The CDR3 sequence is CASSYSREGSPLHF. The CDR3 DNA reads as TGTGCCAGCAGTTACTCCAGGGAAGGGTCACCCCTCCACTTT.

The V and J genes are TRBV10-3 and TRBJ2-5; maybe TRBD2 (6 bases). V was clipped by 2 bases and J by 2 bases, with 6 bases between them. Germline V lookup: CDR1 ENHRY, CDR2 SYGVKD. This CDR3 has 13 amino acids. CDR3 sequence reads: CAISERGQETQYF. The CDR3 nucleotides read TGTGCCATCAGTGAGCGGGGGCAAGAGACCCAGTACTTC.

The chain uses TRBV5-5 and TRBJ1-5, with D perhaps TRBD1 (5 bases). CDR3 length: 14 residues. Per the germline V gene, CDR1 is SGHKS and CDR2 is YYEKEE (reference sequence). Deletions cut 4 bases from V and 7 bases from J, with 15 bases between. DNA for the CDR3: TGTGCCAGCAGCCCCTCGGGGGGGGACCAGCCCCAGCATTTT. It yields the protein CASSPSGGDQPQHF. Complete variable domain (other parts from reference TRBV5-5 and TRBJ1-5): DAGVTQSPTHLIKTRGQQVTLRCSPISGHKSVSWYQQVLGQGPQFIFQYYEKEERGRGNFPDRFSARQFPNYSSELNVNALLLGDSALYLCASSPSGGDQPQHFGDGTRLSIL.

As concerns this clone: Additional DNA sequences in this sample encode the identical CDR3. The genes are TRBV7-3 and TRBJ1-1; 8 positions match TRBD1. CDR3 size: 14 residues. With V trimmed by 3 bases and J by 2 bases, 2 bases remained unmatched. Germline assignment: CDR1 SGHTA and CDR2 FQGTGA. The CDR3 protein is CASSFSGGNTEAFF. In nucleotides, the CDR3 is TGTGCCAGCAGCTTTTCAGGGGGCAACACTGAAGCTTTCTTT.